Included here is one TCR beta chain sequence, with context. Its recognized antigen is unknown. The record has no base qualities; no much larger clone is one base away. CD8 naive samples were obtained by positive selection for CCR7 among CD45RO-negative cells, yielding a CD45RA+CCR7+ population from which TemRA cells were excluded. The donors were healthy, HIV-negative adults who had no recently reported acute infections or vaccinations. Every donor was a Caucasian adult residing in Nashville, Tennessee, USA. After blood collection by leukapheresis, PBMCs were isolated using Ficoll-Histopaque density gradient centrifugation and then cryopreserved in the vapor phase of liquid nitrogen. Analytical flow cytometry was used to check the purity and quantity of every magnetically sorted T cell population. From each sorted fraction, genomic DNA was isolated and quantified by UV absorbance on a Nanodrop 2000c.

TCR CDR3 regions were amplified from genomic DNA by multiplex PCR using the deep immunoSEQ assay. Extracted genomic DNA from each cell subset was spread evenly across all wells of several immunoSEQ 96-well plates, with each plate serving as a replicate. Each replicate PCR for sorted subsets received about 220 ng genomic DNA, equal to roughly 29,000 T cell genomes. Purified libraries were quantified with a Qubit 3.0 fluorometer, sized on a Bioanalyzer 2100, and re-quantified with the KAPA Library Quantification kit. Every immunoSEQ 96-well plate was sequenced on a separate single-read 150-cycle Illumina NextSeq 550 flow cell. Processing in the source paper ran as follows. Because only junctional sequences without quality scores were contained in the immunoSEQ output, filtering matching that applied to full-length reads could not be performed. Sequences were annotated with PyIR, a Python wrapper for IgBLAST v1.9, using IMGT germline references to assign V/J genes and CDR3. Reads with weak V/J assignments (E-value above 1e-6), missing CDR3, stop codons, out-of-frame junctions, or ambiguous translated residues were removed. V3J clonotypes were defined as sequences sharing an identical inferred V gene, J gene, and CDR3 amino acid sequence. Percentage overlap between repertoires was computed as shared unique clonotypes divided by the size of the smaller repertoire. Repertoire richness was assessed with RTK rarefaction, the Chao1 estimator, and Recon v2.1 estimates of unobserved clonotypes. OLGA was used to compute generation probabilities for all TCRbeta clonotypes that the gDNA method yielded from several donors. This is the immuneACCESS table as TCRdb keeps it, with only in-frame sequences that have V and J called. A part of the clones is gone; compared with another copy, unresolved V genes explain less than half, and the rest is unexplained. V, J and clone size are taken as reported in that table, and D and trimming were inferred from the DNA itself. This sample is represented by some 2.1 million clones; just under 95% of them were singletons. The ten top clones hold under 2% of the sample.

Including cysteine and phenylalanine, the CDR3 has 14 amino acids. CDR3 DNA only is kept here, 42 bases in frame from base 1. Looking up the germline V gene (reference sequence) yields CDR1 GTSNPN and CDR2 SVGIG. The V and J ends are trimmed by 0 bases and 5 bases, leaving 14 bases between them. The data belong to a study of shared clonotypes between healthy human individuals (dated by TCRdb to the early 2020s). Background on the whole study: The cohort included a few men and a couple of women between 18 and 49 years of age. For each donor, three plates each were used for CD4 naive and CD4 memory, two plates were used for CD8 naive, and one plate was used for CD8 memory. Leukapheresis yielded between about 0.85 and 9.5 billion PBMCs per donor. Different laboratories and diverse techniques were used to prepare libraries and sequence TCR repertoires, to increase sequencing depth and limit assay-specific biases. To estimate repertoire size and how much clonotypes are shared between individuals, the study performed deep sequencing of blood TCR repertoires from roughly five healthy adults.

Beyond this particular receptor, the publication reports: Incomplete sequencing was indicated by rarefaction of sorted-subset datasets, despite the large sequencing depth. Across several donors, approximately 5% of naive CD4, 3% to 3.5% of naive CD8, about 2.3% of memory CD4, and approximately 0.4% of memory CD8 clonotypes were shared. Sampling was restricted to blood, and TCR repertoires in tissues likely differ from the TCR repertoires found in blood. Larger estimated clonotype richness was generally found for naive subsets than for memory subsets. Clonotypes shared by all four sorted-subset donors showed higher generation probabilities than non-shared clonotypes. Based on pairwise subsampling, the degree of clonotype sharing among donors was expected to be affected by sequencing depth. The small number of donors limited the genetic and exposure-history diversity represented.

The clonotype originates from a man younger than 30 in good health. Some clones in this sample may be carry-over from other donors' samples. The sample comprised naive CD8+ T cells from PBMCs. Explained via the paper, the cell subset or site label denotes: CD45RA+CCR7+. This chain joins TRBV30 to TRBJ2-7; the D region is possibly TRBD1 or TRBD2, each matching across 5 bases. The sequenced DNA is TGTGCCTGGAGTGTAGGGTCCGGGACCAACGAGCAGTACTTC. This yields the protein CAWSVGSGTNEQYF.